The 9 T cell receptor beta chains below all came from one sample that was sequenced in a study of beta chain features in type 1 diabetes. Reverse transcribing all isolated RNA meant expressed TCRB transcripts were sequenced. The protocol was immunoSEQ multiplex PCR, while the TCRdb copy is restricted to in-frame clones and leaves out a portion. The sample gives 220,000 or so clones, 68% of which show up once; roughly 0.048% is in the top ten. The specimen was naive CD4+ T cells from blood. The origin of the receptors is a man younger than 45 in good health.

This chain uses TRBV19 with TRBJ2-1; 7 nucleotides match TRBD1. Unmatched junction bases numbered 8, after V lost 3 bases and J lost 6 bases. In germline, CDR1 is LNHDA, CDR2 SQIVND (reference sequence). The CDR3 loop spans 15 amino acids. The CDR3 loop is CASSIVEDRFNEQFF. CDR3 DNA: TGTGCCAGTAGTATCGTAGAGGACAGGTTCAATGAGCAGTTCTTC.

CDR3 protein: CASSQSEGRRDNQPQHF. The CDR3 coding sequence is TGCGCCAGCAGTCAATCAGAGGGCAGGCGCGACAATCAGCCCCAGCATTTT. The chain couples TRBV23-1 to TRBJ1-5, with D hard to call. TRBV23-1 is marked as an open reading frame, function uncertain. V shed 0 bases and J shed 3 bases, with 15 bases lying between them. This CDR3 has 17 amino acids.

V gene TRBV15 combines with J gene TRBJ2-3, with D possibly being TRBD2 (5 bases). Germline assignment: CDR1 LNHNV and CDR2 YYDKDF (reference sequence). CDR3 size: 16 residues. The ends were cut back, 8 bases at V and 4 bases at J, with 22 bases in the middle. CDR3 DNA sequence: TGTGCCACCTCCCCAGAGGCCCGACGAGGGTCAGATACGCAGTATTTT. Protein: CATSPEARRGSDTQYF.

The rearrangement joins TRBV29-1 to TRBJ2-1; possible D gene TRBD1, 6 bases. The CDR3 has 15 amino acids. Germline lookup yields CDR1 SQVTM and CDR2 ANQGSEA. Trimming stripped 6 bases from V and 3 bases from J, with 18 bases between. CDR3 amino acids: CSVSRGHPNYNEQFF. The CDR3 DNA reads TGCAGCGTCTCCAGGGGCCACCCAAACTACAATGAGCAGTTCTTC.

The chain joins TRBV19 to TRBJ2-6; TRBD1 matches 7 bases. CDR3 length: 18 residues. Per the germline V gene, CDR1 is LNHDA and CDR2 is SQIVND (reference sequence). J lost 2 bases, V lost 5 bases, and 12 bases had no gene match. Written as DNA, the CDR3 is TGTGCCAGTAGTCCGAAGAACAGGGGTCGGACTGGGGCCAACGTCCTGACTTTC. Translating gives CASSPKNRGRTGANVLTF.

The chain recombines TRBV7-2 with TRBJ1-5; D call uncertain. The germline V gene encodes CDR1 SGHTA and CDR2 FQGNSA. The CDR3 sequence is 15 residues long. V was cut by 2 bases and J by 7 bases, with 15 bases left in between. The CDR3 nucleotides read TGTGCCAGCAGCTTATTCGAGGGTTTGGGACAGCCCCAGCATTTT. Its protein product is CASSLFEGLGQPQHF.

This sequence joins TRBV29-1 and TRBJ2-7, with D possibly being TRBD2 (5 bases). Per the germline V gene, CDR1 is SQVTM and CDR2 is ANQGSEA. Trimming took 5 bases from V and 5 from J, leaving 10 bases between them. This CDR3 spans 11 amino acids. CDR3 in amino acids: CSVHTGNEQYF. CDR3 DNA sequence: TGCAGCGTTCATACCGGGAACGAGCAGTACTTC.

There are a few counts of this clone. J is TRBJ1-2 and V is TRBV7-2; TRBD1 aligns across 7 bases. CDR3 size: 14 residues. Germline trimming cut 7 bases from V and 1 base from J; bases unmatched to any gene: 6. CDR1 is SGHTA and CDR2 is FQGNSA in the germline V gene. CDR3 sequence: CASIIDRDNYGYTF. The CDR3 bases are TGTGCCAGCATCATCGACAGGGATAACTATGGCTACACCTTC.

The genes are TRBV7-2 and TRBJ2-3, with 7 bases that match TRBD1. CDR1 is SGHTA, CDR2 FQGNSA, per germline. The CDR3 spans 16 residues. Trimming took 6 bases from V and 0 from J; bases not matched to a gene: 9. The CDR3 DNA sequence: TGTGCCAGCAGGAGAGGGGGCCCTACTAGCACAGATACGCAGTATTTT. Its translation: CASRRGGPTSTDTQYF.